These T cell receptor beta chains were read from a single sample in a study of Tregs in tolerant kidney transplant recipients. Assay used: immunoSEQ multiplex PCR; TCRdb lists only in-frame clones, some missing. The data show roughly 99,000 clones, with 80% to 95% seen just once and around 0.45% held by the top ten. The sample was CD4+ T cells from blood, taken before the transplant. Every receptor here comes from a human donor who received a combined kidney and bone marrow transplant. Both conserved end residues are part of each CDR3. A D gene is named only where the DNA matches it firmly. Not every row has a clone size; where given, it reads once, few, many or a size class.

CDR3 protein | CDR3 DNA | clone size | J gene | D gene | V gene
CASSLWGPLEFF | TGTGCCAGCAGTTTATGGGGGCCCCTGGAGTTCTTC | . | TRBJ2-1 | . | TRBV28
CASSPLQGWTGELFF | TGTGCCAGCAGTCCGTTACAGGGTTGGACCGGGGAGCTGTTTTTT | . | TRBJ2-2 | . | TRBV28
CASSEKGQGNTGELFF | TGTGCCAGCAGTGAAAAGGGACAGGGGAACACCGGGGAGCTGTTTTTT | . | TRBJ2-2 | TRBD1 | TRBV2
CASSLGGVTDTQYF | TGTGCCAGCAGCTTAGGAGGCGTCACAGATACGCAGTATTTT | . | TRBJ2-3 | . | TRBV7-9
CASSPQGFYEQYF | TGTGCCAGCAGCCCCCAGGGGTTCTACGAGCAGTACTTC | . | TRBJ2-7 | . | TRBV7-2
CASSLAGLAGVAETQYF | TGCGCCAGCAGCTTGGCCGGCCTAGCGGGGGTCGCTGAGACCCAGTACTTC | . | TRBJ2-5 | TRBD2 | TRBV5-1
CASSETRGSGTYNSPLHF | TGTGCCAGCAGTGAAACGAGGGGGAGTGGAACCTATAATTCCCCCCTCCACTTT | . | TRBJ1-6 | . | TRBV6-1
CASSTRTAVNYGYTF | TGTGCCAGTAGTACGCGGACAGCGGTAAACTATGGCTACACCTTC | . | TRBJ1-2 | . | TRBV19
CASSLNAVLSYEQYF | TGCGCCAGCAGCTTAAACGCGGTTCTCTCCTACGAGCAGTACTTC | . | TRBJ2-7 | . | TRBV5-1
CASSPTRGKGQLVGAFF | TGTGCCAGCAGTCCCACAAGAGGGAAGGGACAATTGGTGGGTGCTTTCTTT | . | TRBJ1-1 | . | TRBV28
CASSDRQFQETQYF | TGTGCCAGCAGTGACCGACAGTTTCAAGAGACCCAGTACTTC | . | TRBJ2-5 | . | TRBV25-1
CASSVNRYNEQFF | TGTGCCAGCAGCGTAAACAGATACAATGAGCAGTTCTTC | . | TRBJ2-1 | . | TRBV9
CAISVSLHSYEQYF | TGTGCCATCAGTGTTTCACTTCACTCCTACGAGCAGTACTTC | . | TRBJ2-7 | . | TRBV10-3
CASSLAGVSEAFF | TGTGCCAGCAGCTTGGCGGGTGTGTCTGAAGCTTTCTTT | once | TRBJ1-1 | . | TRBV5-6
CAWSKTSAYNEQFF | TGTGCCTGGAGCAAGACTAGCGCTTACAATGAGCAGTTCTTC | . | TRBJ2-1 | TRBD2 | TRBV30
CASSRNSGGYNEQFF | TGCGCCAGCAGCCGTAATTCGGGGGGCTACAATGAGCAGTTCTTC | . | TRBJ2-1 | TRBD2 | TRBV5-1
CASSSDSLQETQYF | TGTGCCAGCAGCTCGGACAGCCTCCAAGAGACCCAGTACTTC | . | TRBJ2-5 | . | TRBV11-3
CASSLTGPTEAFF | TGTGCCAGCTCGCTGACAGGGCCCACTGAAGCTTTCTTT | . | TRBJ1-1 | TRBD1 | TRBV18